A selection of T cell receptor beta chains follows, all from one sample in a study of cytomegalovirus exposure and HLA in healthy donors. Produced via immunoSEQ multiplex PCR; TCRdb's table is partial and in-frame only. The sample lists approximately 110,000 clones; just over 15% were seen once. Specimen: PBMCs. These receptor sequences come from a woman aged 18 to 35 in good health and CMV-seronegative. The CDR3 runs from the conserved cysteine through the conserved F or W.

CDR3 protein,V gene,J gene
CASSQGTGYEQYF,TRBV13,TRBJ2-7
CASSSEVDYGYTF,TRBV5-1,TRBJ1-2
CASSGQGVRYEQYF,TRBV21-1,TRBJ2-7
CAVFGGFYNEQFF,TRBV28,TRBJ2-1
CASSVAPAGHSGANVLTF,TRBV9,TRBJ2-6
CASSAEESGFGTDTQYF,TRBV9,TRBJ2-3
CAGTYGTGNEKLFF,TRBV30,TRBJ1-4
CSASPEETQYF,TRBV20-1,TRBJ2-5
CASSFGRDNQPQHF,TRBV6-1,TRBJ1-5
CASSLWQQETQYF,TRBV5-1,TRBJ2-5
CASSRGQGGETEAFF,TRBV5-8,TRBJ1-1
CAWKRGGLAEETQYF,TRBV30,TRBJ2-5
CASSLEIAGTGEQYF,TRBV7-3,TRBJ2-7
CASSYLDNQPQHF,TRBV6-6,TRBJ1-5
CASSFMTGTGNTEAFF,TRBV6-6,TRBJ1-1
CASSLAGVNEKLFF,TRBV5-4,TRBJ1-4
CASRAGQGRAVKQFF,TRBV7-9,TRBJ2-1
CASSSQGWTEAFF,TRBV28,TRBJ1-1
CASRQGTGQTQYF,TRBV7-9,TRBJ2-5
CASSRTVNQPQHF,TRBV2,TRBJ1-5
CASSWGRDTEAFF,TRBV5-1,TRBJ1-1